One sample yielded the 18 T cell receptor beta chains listed below, sequenced in a study of CD8 T cells in Susac syndrome. An amount of RNA that ranged from about 0.45 to 1 ug was reverse transcribed with random hexamers. TCRdb recomputed calls from the immunoSEQ multiplex PCR reads with MiXCR, one row per CDR3 protein. The sample includes roughly 200,000 distinct CDR3 sequences, 85% to 95% of them seen just once. The specimen was CD4+ T cells from PBMCs. All receptors come from a human donor in good health.

V gene TRBV7-2 combines with J gene TRBJ1-1, with D possibly TRBD1 on 5 matching bases. CDR1 SGHTA and CDR2 FQGNSA come from the germline V gene. There are 15 residues in the CDR3. Trimming removed 3 bases at V and 4 bases at J, with 15 bases between. Here the CDR3 reads CASSFRQGIGTEAFF. The CDR3 coding sequence is TGTGCCAGCAGCTTCCGTCAGGGCATCGGCACTGAAGCTTTCTTT.

In its sample, this clonotype was seen once. J is TRBJ2-6 and V is TRBV10-3, with TRBD1 matching 8 bases. The CDR3 consists of 17 residues. Trimming took 7 bases from V and 7 from J; bases not matched to a gene: 15. Germline V gene lookup returns CDR1 ENHRY and CDR2 SYGVKD. The CDR3 sequence: CAITEGQAPFRANVLTF. Written as DNA, the CDR3 is TGTGCCATCACCGAGGGACAGGCCCCCTTTAGAGCCAACGTCCTGACTTTC.

The rearrangement uses TRBV23-1 and TRBJ1-1; D remains unclear. TRBV23-1 belongs to the ORF category, with a function that is uncertain. V dropped 4 bases and J dropped 4 bases, with 10 bases sitting between them. CDR3 size: 13 residues. The CDR3 sequence: CASSLNRCTEAFF. The CDR3 coding sequence is TGCGCCAGCAGTCTTAACCGGTGCACTGAAGCTTTCTTT.

The CDR3 spells CSVASGSMDTQYF. The CDR3, as DNA: TGCAGCGTTGCGAGCGGGAGTATGGATACGCAGTATTTT. The chain combines TRBV29-1 with TRBJ2-3; 8 bases map to TRBD2. Germline V gives CDR1 SQVTM, CDR2 ANQGSEA. The ends lost 4 bases at V and 6 bases at J; junction bases unmatched: 6. The length of the CDR3 is 13 residues.

The chain couples TRBV20-1 to TRBJ2-7, with a weak D call TRBD2 (5 bases). V shed 6 bases and J shed 1 base, with 13 bases lying between them. CDR3 length equals 13 residues. In germline, CDR1 is DFQATT, CDR2 SNEGSKA (reference sequence). The CDR3 region is CSAEADGSYEQYV. CDR3 DNA sequence: TGCAGTGCAGAAGCGGATGGGTCCTACGAGCAGTACGTC.

The genes are TRBV15 and TRBJ2-4; 7 nucleotides line up with TRBD1. This CDR3 is built from 15 residues. Germline loops: CDR1 LNHNV, CDR2 YYDKDF (reference sequence). J gave up 5 bases and V 1 base, and 5 bases lay outside the gene matches. The CDR3 loop is CATSRAFGTENIQYF. CDR3 DNA: TGTGCCACCAGCAGAGCGTTTGGGACAGAAAACATTCAGTACTTC.

V is TRBV7-2 and J is TRBJ2-7, with TRBD2 as a possible D gene (6 bases). CDR3 length: 15 residues. Looked up from germline, CDR1 is SGHTA and CDR2 is FQGNSA. The ends were cut back, 5 bases at V and 5 bases at J, with 19 bases in the middle. CDR3 DNA sequence: TGTGCCAGCAGCCAGCTTGGAGGAGGGATCGACGAGCAGTACTTC. The encoded protein is CASSQLGGGIDEQYF.

CDR3 protein: CASSGRTGQKGYTF. The CDR3 region has the DNA TGTGCCAGCAGCGGACGGACAGGGCAGAAGGGCTACACCTTC. This chain connects TRBV9 to TRBJ1-2; TRBD1 agrees at 8 bases. V shed 3 bases, J shed 8 bases, and the junction held 9 bases outside the gene matches. Germline V gene sequence: CDR1 SGDLS, CDR2 YYNGEE. The CDR3 totals 14 residues.

The chain combines TRBV25-1 with TRBJ2-5; 9 positions match TRBD2. Germline CDR1 reads MGHDK; CDR2 reads SYGVNS. With 4 bases clipped from V and 2 bases from J, the junction kept 2 bases outside the gene matches. This CDR3 region has 14 residues. CDR3 protein: CASSVLAGQETQYF. The CDR3 coding sequence is TGTGCCAGCAGTGTCCTAGCGGGGCAAGAGACCCAGTACTTC.

The rearrangement joins TRBV19 to TRBJ1-2, with TRBD1 as a possible D gene (6 bases). From germline, CDR1 is LNHDA and CDR2 SQIVND (reference sequence). This CDR3 has 13 residues. The germline V and J ends were trimmed by 3 bases and 7 bases, with 12 bases remaining between them. For the CDR3, the DNA is TGTGCCAGTAGTATTCGGACACAGGGTGGCTACACCTTC. Protein product: CASSIRTQGGYTF.

Here the CDR3 DNA reads TGTGCCAGCAGCCCTTTGACAGGGGGGAGCATCACAGATACGCAGTATTTT. This encodes CASSPLTGGSITDTQYF. The chain is built from TRBV13 and TRBJ2-3; 9 bases fit TRBD1. There are 17 residues in the CDR3. Germline values: CDR1 PRHDT, CDR2 FYEKMQ (reference sequence). The V segment lost 5 bases and the J segment 2 bases; nucleotides outside the gene matches: 11.

V is TRBV12-5 and J is TRBJ2-1; no clear D. V was cut by 8 bases and J by 6 bases, with 8 bases left in between. This CDR3 has 11 residues. CDR1 LGHNT and CDR2 FRNRAP come from the germline V gene. DNA of the CDR3: TGTGCTAGTCGGGCAGTCAATGAGCAGTTCTTC. Residues: CASRAVNEQFF.

The genes are TRBV20-1 and TRBJ2-1; D ambiguous. The germline V gene has CDR1 DFQATT and CDR2 SNEGSKA (reference sequence). The V end lost 1 base, the J end lost 5 bases, and 15 bases lay between the germline ends. The CDR3 covers 15 residues. As DNA, the CDR3 is TGCAGTGCTAGAGCGGTACTGCGGTGGGACAATGAGCAGTTCTTC. The encoded protein is CSARAVLRWDNEQFF.

CDR3 sequence (DNA): TGCGCCAGCAGCGGGACCACAGCTCAAGAGACCCAGTACTTC. This gives the protein CASSGTTAQETQYF. This chain connects TRBV5-1 to TRBJ2-5; D tentatively fits TRBD1 or TRBD2 (5 bases each). CDR1 SGHRS and CDR2 YFSETQ come from the germline V gene. CDR3 length equals 14 residues. V dropped 4 bases and J dropped 2 bases, with 12 bases sitting between them.

CDR3 region: CKTGGFGGTYEQYV. In nucleotides, the CDR3 is TGCAAGACAGGGGGATTCGGGGGCACCTACGAGCAGTACGTC. This sequence joins TRBV20-1 and TRBJ2-7; 9 bases agree with TRBD1. This CDR3 comprises 14 residues. CDR1 DFQATT and CDR2 SNEGSKA come from the germline V gene (reference sequence).

This rearrangement joins TRBV30 to TRBJ2-1; D unclear. Germline CDR1 GTSNPN, CDR2 SVGIG (reference sequence). Trimming removed 8 bases from V and 9 bases from J, with 8 bases in between. The CDR3 is 9 residues long. The CDR3 sequence is CAQVCEQFF. For the CDR3, the DNA is TGTGCCCAAGTTTGTGAGCAGTTCTTC.

There are a few counts of this clonotype. V is TRBV14 and J is TRBJ1-1, with D unresolved. V dropped 3 bases and J dropped 1 base, with 6 bases sitting between them. The CDR3 covers 13 residues. Germline values: CDR1 SGHDN, CDR2 FVKESK. CDR3 nucleotides: TGTGCCAGCAGCCAGGTTCGGAACACTGAAGCTTTCTTT. This encodes CASSQVRNTEAFF.

This chain links TRBV20-1 with TRBJ2-5; perhaps TRBD1 as D (5 bases). The CDR3 runs to 13 residues. V was clipped by 6 bases and J by 5 bases, with 16 bases between them. The germline V gene has CDR1 DFQATT and CDR2 SNEGSKA (reference sequence). CDR3 sequence: CSAPRSGSETQYF. CDR3 coding DNA: TGCAGTGCCCCACGATCAGGGTCGGAGACCCAGTACTTC.